This record covers a single T cell receptor (beta chain). Generated by immunoSEQ multiplex PCR, the TCRdb table keeps only in-frame clones and is missing some. In the table there are approximately 120,000 clones, more than 70% of which are singletons. This sample stems from a study of blood T cell repertoires in COVID-19. The specimen was peripheral blood. This clonotype was obtained from a woman aged 80 or over with COVID-19, enrolled during active disease.

DNA of the CDR3: TGTGCCAGTAGTTTACGGCTAGCGGGGGCAGATACGCAGTATTTT. Residues: CASSLRLAGADTQYF. The gene calls are TRBV19 and TRBJ2-3; 10 bases map to TRBD2. In germline, CDR1 is LNHDA, CDR2 SQIVND (reference sequence). This CDR3 is 15 amino acids long. With 5 bases clipped from V and 4 bases from J, the junction kept 6 bases outside the gene matches.